These T cell receptor beta chains were read from a single sample in a study of spatial heterogeneity in lung cancer. Each CDR3 protein is one row after TCRdb ran MiXCR on the 5' RACE reads. The sample shows over 25,000 distinct CDR3 sequences, 7.1% of them seen only once. The sequences come from lung tumor tissue, collected at surgery. Receptor source: a male donor with early-stage non-small cell lung cancer. Each CDR3 is given with its conserved first and last residue. A D gene is named only where the DNA matches it firmly. Clone sizes are given selectively: once, few, many, or a class where the clone is expanded.

TRBV5-1	few	TRBJ1-1	-	TGCGCCAGCAGTCAGGACGGGTCTACCACTGAAGCTTTCTTT	CASSQDGSTTEAFF
TRBV6-1	many	TRBJ1-6	-	TGTGCCAGCAACCGGCCCGGCCAGGGTAATTCACCCCTCCACTTT	CASNRPGQGNSPLHF
TRBV24-1	-	TRBJ2-5	TRBD2	TGTGCCACCAGCTCGACTAGCGGGGGGGAAAAAGAGACCCAGTACTTC	CATSSTSGGEKETQYF
TRBV9	many	TRBJ2-1	-	TGTGCCAGCAGCGTAAGTAGGAAGTCCGTTCCCCATGAGCAGTTCTTC	CASSVSRKSVPHEQFF
TRBV18	many	TRBJ2-5	-	TGTGCCAGCTCCACCAGAAGGGGATACGAGACCCAGTACTTC	CASSTRRGYETQYF
TRBV7-2	many	TRBJ1-6	TRBD1	TGTGCCAGCAGCTTAGAGGGGAACAGGGGACCCCTCCACTTT	CASSLEGNRGPLHF
TRBV6-5	-	TRBJ2-7	-	TGTGCCAGCAGTTACGACAGTTATTCCGAGCAGTACTTC	CASSYDSYSEQYF
TRBV10-2	many	TRBJ2-2	TRBD2	TGCGCCAGCAGGGGACTAGCGGAGAACACCGGGGAGCTGTTTTTT	CASRGLAENTGELFF
TRBV20-1	many	TRBJ1-1	-	TGCAGTGCTAGAGATTTTAGGGTGAACACTGAAGCTTTCTTT	CSARDFRVNTEAFF
TRBV6-4	-	TRBJ1-1	TRBD1	TGTGCCAGCAGCCGACCGGGACAGGCGAACACTGAAGCTTTCTTT	CASSRPGQANTEAFF
TRBV6-2/TRBV6-3	many	TRBJ2-1	-	TGTGCCAGCAGTTACGAACGGACGGCTTACAATGAGCAGTTCTTC	CASSYERTAYNEQFF
TRBV5-6	many	TRBJ1-2	-	TGTGCCAGCAGCTTAGCAGGGTCCTCCTATGGCTACACCTTC	CASSLAGSSYGYTF
TRBV6-2/TRBV6-3	many	TRBJ1-1	-	TGTGCCAGCAGCGGACAGTGGGGTACGAGAGCTTTCTTT	CASSGQWGTRAFF
TRBV20-1	many	TRBJ2-2	-	TGCAGTGCTAGCGGGGGCCACTCGAACGGGGAGCTGTTTTTT	CSASGGHSNGELFF
TRBV5-1	many	TRBJ2-2	-	TGCGCCAGCAGCTTGGATCAGATCAACACCGGGGAGCTGTTTTTT	CASSLDQINTGELFF
TRBV20-1	many	TRBJ1-6	-	TGCAGTGCTAGAGATCAGGGCACTAATTCACCCCTCCACTTT	CSARDQGTNSPLHF
TRBV20-1	many	TRBJ2-5	TRBD2	TGCAGTGCTCAAAGCGGAGCGGGGGTCTTAGAGACCCAGTACTTC	CSAQSGAGVLETQYF
TRBV4-2	few	TRBJ2-1	-	TGTGCCAGCAGCCAAGATAATGGCGATGAGCAGTTCTTC	CASSQDNGDEQFF
TRBV11-2	many	TRBJ2-5	-	TGTGCCAGCAGCTTAGTCGGAGGGCCCGAAGAGACCCAGTACTTC	CASSLVGGPEETQYF
TRBV11-2	few	TRBJ2-1	TRBD1	TGTGCCAGCAGCATGGGACAGGGCTCCTACAATGAGCAGTTCTTC	CASSMGQGSYNEQFF
TRBV4-2	few	TRBJ1-2	-	TGTGTCAGCAGGCAGGATGTGTTGGGCTACACCTTC	CVSRQDVLGYTF
TRBV5-1	-	TRBJ2-7	-	TGCGCCAGCAGCTTGCCAGCCAACTACGAGCAGTACTTC	CASSLPANYEQYF
TRBV7-2	-	TRBJ1-1	TRBD1	TGTGCCAGCAGCTTAAACAGGGGAAAGAACACTGAAGCTTTCTTT	CASSLNRGKNTEAFF
TRBV20-1	many	TRBJ2-5	-	TGCAGTGCTAGAGATCCACGGGCCGGGTGGGAGACCCAGTACTTC	CSARDPRAGWETQYF
TRBV20-1	many	TRBJ1-3	-	TGCAGTGCTAGGGATGGAAACACCATATATTTT	CSARDGNTIYF
TRBV15	many	TRBJ2-4	-	TGTGCCACCAGCAGAGATCAAAACATTCAGTACTTC	CATSRDQNIQYF
TRBV7-2	many	TRBJ1-5	-	TGTGCCAGCAGCTTAAGTAGGTCTCAGCCCCAGCATTTT	CASSLSRSQPQHF
TRBV10-3	many	TRBJ2-7	-	TGTGCCATCAGTGGAGACTCCATGGGGGTCTACGAGCAGTACTTC	CAISGDSMGVYEQYF
TRBV5-1	many	TRBJ2-1	TRBD2	TGCGCCAGCAGCTTGGCCGCGACTAGCGGCGCGGGGGAGCAGTTCTTC	CASSLAATSGAGEQFF
TRBV12-3/TRBV12-4	many	TRBJ1-2	-	TGTGCCAGCAGGGTAGTGGGCTATGGCTACACCTTC	CASRVVGYGYTF
TRBV4-3	many	TRBJ1-3	TRBD1	TGCGCCAGCAGCCACTATCGACAGGGGGCTTCTGGAAACACCATATATTTT	CASSHYRQGASGNTIYF
TRBV4-3	medium-sized	TRBJ2-2	-	TGCGCCAGCACCCCCGGGTTAGGGGGGAACACCGGGGAGCTGTTTTTT	CASTPGLGGNTGELFF
TRBV11-2	many	TRBJ2-2	-	TGTGCCAGCAGCTTAGTTGGTCAGGGGAAGGACACCGGGGAGCTGTTTTTT	CASSLVGQGKDTGELFF
TRBV5-1	few	TRBJ2-2	-	TGCGCCAGCAGCTTGGAGCCCTCAGGGTGGACCGGGGAGCTGTTTTTT	CASSLEPSGWTGELFF
TRBV15	-	TRBJ1-4	TRBD1	TGTGCCACCAGCAGAGGGACAGGGGAGATTGGTGAAAAACTGTTTTTT	CATSRGTGEIGEKLFF
TRBV2	-	TRBJ2-3	-	TGTGCCAGCGCTTTTTCAGCGGCTTCAGATACGCAGTATTTT	CASAFSAASDTQYF
TRBV4-3	many	TRBJ2-1	TRBD2	TGCGCCAGCAGCCAAAGGCTAGCGGGGACCTACAATGAGCAGTTCTTC	CASSQRLAGTYNEQFF
TRBV4-2	-	TRBJ1-4	-	TGTGCCAGCAGCCAAGCGGGTGATAATGAAAAACTGTTTTTT	CASSQAGDNEKLFF
TRBV20-1	few	TRBJ2-7	-	TGCAGTGCTAGAGACAGTTTCTCCTACGAGCAGTACTTC	CSARDSFSYEQYF